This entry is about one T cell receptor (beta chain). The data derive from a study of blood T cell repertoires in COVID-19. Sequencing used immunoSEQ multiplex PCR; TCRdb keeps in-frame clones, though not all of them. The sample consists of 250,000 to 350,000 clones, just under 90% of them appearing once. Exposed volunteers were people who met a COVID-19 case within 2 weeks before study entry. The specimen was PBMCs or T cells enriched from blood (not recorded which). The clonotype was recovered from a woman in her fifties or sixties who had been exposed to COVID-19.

The CDR3 sequence: CASSDQGASYEQYF. In DNA, the CDR3 is TGCGCCAGCAGTGATCAGGGGGCGTCCTACGAGCAGTACTTC. The chain carries TRBV10-2 and TRBJ2-7; 8 bases agree with TRBD1. This CDR3 spans 14 amino acids. V was clipped by 3 bases and J by 1 base; unmatched bases: 2. Germline CDR1 reads WSHSY; CDR2 reads SAAADI.